This T cell receptor beta chain was profiled in a study of metastatic and nonmetastatic thyroid tumors. There were no patients who had received any treatment before thyroid surgery. Via MiXCR, TCRdb re-called the PCR reads. The sample contains over 10,000 clones, approximately 23% of which appear only once. The sequence was collected from a female donor with papillary thyroid cancer or a benign thyroid nodule (not recorded which). Some clones in this sample may be carry-over from other donors' samples. Sequences were obtained from adjacent normal tissue.

CDR3 protein: CASRTPGGNTEAFF. CDR3 nucleotide sequence: TGTGCCAGCAGAACCCCCGGGGGGAACACTGAAGCTTTCTTT. The chain links TRBV6-1 to TRBJ1-1, with TRBD1 as a possible D gene (5 bases). Trimming took 6 bases from V and 1 from J, leaving 12 bases between them. CDR1 and CDR2 from the germline V gene are MNHNS and SASEGT. The length of the CDR3 is 14 residues.